The source of this T cell receptor beta chain is a study of T cell repertoires in aging, cancer and after chemotherapy. TRB rearrangements spanning V, D and J were amplified using mixed TRB-A/B primers. TCRdb re-called the multiplex PCR reads through MiXCR, storing one row per CDR3 protein. The table includes around 5,500 distinct CDR3 sequences, approximately 29% detected once. Amplification of TCR beta used genomic DNA extracted from peripheral blood. This clonotype ranks as medium-sized. Per the germline V gene, CDR1 is LNHDA and CDR2 is SQIVND (reference sequence). The length of the CDR3 is 13 residues. V dropped 8 bases and J dropped 8; count of bases not matched to a gene: 8.

Material: blood. The chain is built from TRBV19 and TRBJ1-4; 7 bases map to TRBD1. The sequence came from a human donor in good health. CDR3 DNA sequence: TGTGCCAGTCGAAATCCGACAGGGGAAAAACTGTTTTTT. As protein: CASRNPTGEKLFF.